Listed here is a single T cell receptor (beta chain). The source of the sample is a study of T cells after yellow fever vaccination. One entry per CDR3 protein, called by TCRdb with MiXCR from the 5' RACE reads. The sample has a few hundred thousand distinct CDR3 sequences; 3.5% to 4.5% are singletons. Germline CDR1 is SNHLY and CDR2 is FYNNEI. The V and J ends lost 7 bases and 7 bases respectively, with 14 bases between them. The CDR3 length is 12 residues. This chain links TRBV2 with TRBJ2-7; D remains unclear. The clonotype comes from a man aged 18 to 29 who received the YFV17D yellow fever vaccine. The sample here was PBMCs, taken 15 days after the yellow fever booster vaccination. This CDR3 reads CASTVTSGEQYF. The DNA of the CDR3 is TGTGCCAGCACGGTCACATCTGGGGAGCAGTACTTC.